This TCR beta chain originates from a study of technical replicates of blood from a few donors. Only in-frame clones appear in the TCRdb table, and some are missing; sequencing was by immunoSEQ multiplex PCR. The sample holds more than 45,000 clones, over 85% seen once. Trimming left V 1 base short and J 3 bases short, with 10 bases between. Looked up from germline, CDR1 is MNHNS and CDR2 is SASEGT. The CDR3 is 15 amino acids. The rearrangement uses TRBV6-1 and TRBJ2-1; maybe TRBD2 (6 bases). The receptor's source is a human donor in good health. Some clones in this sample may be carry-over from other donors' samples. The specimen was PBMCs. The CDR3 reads CASSEEGGDYNEQFF. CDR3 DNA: TGTGCCAGCAGTGAAGAGGGCGGGGACTACAATGAGCAGTTCTTC.